This paragraph reports one T cell receptor beta chain. Its antigen is not known. The length of the CDR3 is 14 residues. Germline lookup yields CDR1 GTSNPN and CDR2 SVGIG (reference sequence). V lost 6 bases and J 2 bases, leaving 14 bases between the germline ends. Profiled with immunoSEQ multiplex PCR; TCRdb holds only in-frame clones, not every one. The sample includes more than 2 million clones, 90% to 97% of them seen just once. The healthy adult donors were HIV-negative and reported no recent acute infections or vaccinations. Each donor was a Caucasian adult residing in Nashville, Tennessee. The data stem from a study of shared clonotypes between healthy human individuals. Study-wide background: The plates for each donor numbered three CD4 naive, three CD4 memory, two CD8 naive and one CD8 memory. General study findings and limits: All-four-donor shared clonotypes had higher generation probabilities than non-shared clonotypes did.

V and J are TRBV30 and TRBJ1-3, with TRBD1 as a possible D gene (6 bases). This receptor was identified in a young man in good health. The sequenced sample consisted of naive CD4+ T cells sorted from blood. Stated subset: CD45RA+ positively selected. CDR3: CACSTGKAGNTIYF. The CDR3 DNA sequence: TGTGCCTGCAGTACAGGGAAAGCTGGAAACACCATATATTTT.